Listed here is a single T cell receptor (beta chain). Germline CDR1 MNHEY, CDR2 SVGAGI. Trimming at V came to 7 bases and at J to 7 bases, leaving 3 bases not matched to a gene. The CDR3 totals 13 residues. As processed by the authors: Amplification of reference gene primers was used by the study to estimate nucleated cell counts. Profiling relied on immunoSEQ multiplex PCR, and the TCRdb table lists in-frame clones only, not all of them. V, J and clone size derive from that table, while D and trimming were established from the DNA sequence. In the table there are 200,000 to 250,000 clones, 75% to 85% of which are singletons. The data are from a study of blood T cell repertoires in COVID-19.

This chain uses TRBV6-5 with TRBJ2-2; 10 bases are a match to TRBD1. The TCR was taken from a woman of 80 years or more with COVID-19, enrolled during active disease. The sequenced sample was peripheral blood. The CDR3 DNA follows: TGTGCCAGCAAGGGACAGGGGATCGGGGAGCTGTTTTTT. Its protein product is CASKGQGIGELFF.